These 19 T cell receptor beta chains originate from one sample sequenced in a study of early T cells in non-severe SARS-CoV-2 infection. TCRdb ran MiXCR on the 5' RACE reads and lists one entry per CDR3 protein. The table records 25,000 to 30,000 distinct CDR3 sequences, about 5% of them present only once. The source material was whole blood. The receptors were gathered from an adult who was a healthcare worker with PCR-confirmed SARS-CoV-2 infection or an uninfected control (not recorded which).

This clonotype was counted at least ten times. The chain has TRBV7-9 and TRBJ1-1; D uncertain. Germline CDR1 and CDR2: SEHNR and FQNEAQ (reference sequence). V was trimmed by 4 bases and J by 3 bases, leaving 21 bases between them. This CDR3 spans 17 amino acids. The CDR3 reads CASSSPLRVSDHTEAFF. CDR3 nucleotide sequence: TGTGCCAGCAGCTCTCCCCTAAGGGTTTCCGACCACACTGAAGCTTTCTTT.

Only a few counts were recorded for this clonotype. The V and J genes are TRBV20-1 and TRBJ2-3; TRBD2 matches 14 bases. J gave up 1 base and V 6 bases, and 9 bases lay outside the gene matches. There are 17 residues in the CDR3. Germline lookup yields CDR1 DFQATT and CDR2 SNEGSKA (reference sequence). DNA of the CDR3: TGCAGTGCCCCGACTAGCGGGGGGGCCTCGGGCACAGATACGCAGTATTTT. Its translation is CSAPTSGGASGTDTQYF.

Ten or more counts support this clonotype. This chain connects TRBV2 to TRBJ1-2; D remains ambiguous. The germline V gene encodes CDR1 SNHLY and CDR2 FYNNEI. The germline V and J ends were trimmed by 4 bases and 5 bases, with 11 bases remaining between them. The CDR3 extends over 13 amino acids. CDR3 sequence reads: CASSGPGTYGYTF. The CDR3 region has the DNA TGTGCCAGCAGTGGCCCGGGCACATATGGCTACACCTTC.

This clonotype was seen repeatedly, ten times or more. The chain joins TRBV5-1 to TRBJ2-1; D may match TRBD1 or TRBD2 (6 bases each). Trimming removed 1 base from V and 3 bases from J, with 11 bases in between. Germline values: CDR1 SGHRS, CDR2 YFSETQ. CDR3 length: 15 amino acids. CDR3 sequence reads: CASSLNGGLYNEQFF. In DNA form, the CDR3 reads TGCGCCAGCAGCTTGAACGGGGGCCTCTACAATGAGCAGTTCTTC.

This clonotype has a count of ten or more. The V gene is TRBV10-2, the J gene TRBJ1-1; D remains ambiguous. The CDR3 runs to 14 residues. Trimming removed 6 bases from V and 1 base from J, with 12 bases in between. CDR1 is WSHSY and CDR2 is SAAADI in the germline V gene. CDR3 protein: CASSQKLGNTEAFF. CDR3 DNA: TGCGCCAGCAGCCAGAAGCTCGGGAACACTGAAGCTTTCTTT.

Note on this clonotype: One base away lies a much larger clone, so this may be a sequencing read error. This chain links TRBV18 with TRBJ2-7, with 7 positions matching TRBD2. Germline CDR1 reads KGHSH; CDR2 reads LQKENI. The CDR3 length is 13 residues. CDR3 DNA: TGTGCCAGCTCACCCCTGTTAGGGCGGGAGCAGCACTTC. This gives the protein CASSPLLGREQHF.

This clonotype has only a few counts. The rearrangement links TRBV7-8 to TRBJ2-5; TRBD1 matches 8 bases. CDR1 is SGHVS, CDR2 FQNEAQ, per germline. This CDR3 contains 13 residues. Trimming removed 2 bases from V and 5 bases from J; junction bases left unmatched: 1. The CDR3 sequence is CASSLPGGETQYF. CDR3 DNA sequence: TGTGCCAGCAGCTTACCAGGGGGCGAGACCCAGTACTTC.

This clonotype has just a few counts. V is TRBV9 and J is TRBJ1-3, with 7 positions matching TRBD1. In germline, CDR1 is SGDLS, CDR2 YYNGEE. The CDR3 runs 16 residues. V shed 4 bases, J shed 6 bases, and the junction held 13 bases outside the gene matches. CDR3 loop: CASSPPREGAENTIYF. The CDR3 coding sequence is TGTGCCAGCAGCCCTCCTAGGGAGGGGGCTGAAAACACCATATATTTT.

In its sample, this clonotype was seen many times. The V gene is TRBV6-6, the J gene TRBJ1-2; D perhaps matches TRBD1 (5 bases). Trimming cost V 6 bases and J 4 bases, with 21 bases left between them. Germline V gene data show CDR1 as MNHNY and CDR2 as SVGAGI (reference sequence). The CDR3 totals 16 residues. The CDR3 nucleotides read TGTGCCAGCAGCCGTACCTTTCGGTCAGGGATCTATGGCTACACCTTC. It encodes CASSRTFRSGIYGYTF.

This clonotype was seen more than once but under ten times. The gene calls are TRBV7-8 and TRBJ2-5; 10 bases fit TRBD2. Germline loops: CDR1 SGHVS, CDR2 FQNEAQ. Trimming at V came to 5 bases and at J to 4 bases, leaving 10 bases not matched to a gene. The CDR3 loop spans 16 amino acids. The CDR3: CASSPEVAGGGETQYF. The CDR3 nucleotides are TGTGCCAGCAGCCCAGAGGTAGCGGGAGGTGGAGAGACCCAGTACTTC.

CDR3 protein: CASSAKWEAFF. In DNA, the CDR3 is TGTGCCAGCAGCGCGAAGTGGGAAGCTTTCTTT. This chain uses TRBV7-2 with TRBJ1-1; D not resolved. The germline V gene has CDR1 SGHTA and CDR2 FQGNSA. Trimming took 5 bases from V and 8 from J, leaving 9 bases between them. CDR3 size: 11 residues.

This clonotype appeared many times. The chain is built from TRBV20-1 and TRBJ1-1; 7 positions agree with TRBD1. Losses at the gene ends were 5 bases for V and 3 bases for J; bases not matched to a gene: 3. CDR1 is DFQATT and CDR2 is SNEGSKA in the germline V gene (reference sequence). The CDR3 has 12 amino acids. CDR3 amino acids: CSAPQGDTEAFF. The CDR3 nucleotides are TGCAGTGCTCCCCAGGGGGACACTGAAGCTTTCTTT.

The table lists this clonotype with many counts. The V gene is TRBV13, the J gene TRBJ1-5; D remains unclear. This CDR3 is 18 amino acids long. With 2 bases removed from V and 0 bases from J, the gap between germline ends came to 17 bases. CDR1 and CDR2 (germline): PRHDT, FYEKMQ (reference sequence). The CDR3 DNA reads as TGTGCCAGCAGCTTACGGACGGACGGCGATATTAGCAATCAGCCCCAGCATTTT. Encoded protein: CASSLRTDGDISNQPQHF.

This clonotype occurred once. The chain recombines TRBV6-1 with TRBJ2-1, with 13 nucleotides matching TRBD2. Germline CDR1 MNHNS, CDR2 SASEGT. This CDR3 region has 15 residues. The V gene end was trimmed by 4 bases and the J gene end by 5 bases; junction bases not matched to a gene: 2. CDR3 DNA sequence: TGTGCCAGCAGTGGAGGACTAGCGGGAGACAATGAGCAGTTCTTC. It yields the protein CASSGGLAGDNEQFF.

Many counts were recorded for this clonotype. The genes are TRBV6-6 and TRBJ2-5; TRBD1 aligns across 8 bases. Germline assignment: CDR1 MNHNY and CDR2 SVGAGI (reference sequence). There are 13 residues in the CDR3. V was pared by 4 bases and J by 4 bases, with 2 bases of the junction left unmatched. CDR3 region: CASSSTGAETQYF. The CDR3 nucleotides read TGTGCCAGCAGTTCGACAGGGGCAGAGACCCAGTACTTC.

This chain uses TRBV7-2 with TRBJ2-3; TRBD2 matches 7 bases. The V segment lost 5 bases and the J segment 6 bases; nucleotides outside the gene matches: 14. The CDR3 length is 16 residues. CDR1 is SGHTA and CDR2 is FQGNSA in the germline V gene. For the CDR3, the DNA is TGTGCCAGCAGCATCCTCCCAAGCGGGGTGGGGGATACGCAGTATTTT. Translated: CASSILPSGVGDTQYF.

This clonotype was seen only a few times. The rearrangement uses TRBV7-2 and TRBJ2-4; TRBD2 is a possible D gene (5 bases). The CDR3 is 13 amino acids. Trimming pared 1 base from V and 5 bases from J, leaving 6 bases between. Germline V gene data show CDR1 as SGHTA and CDR2 as FQGNSA. CDR3 residues: CASSLEEENIQYF. The CDR3 nucleotides read TGTGCCAGCAGCTTAGAGGAGGAAAACATTCAGTACTTC.

This clonotype was seen ten or more times. This rearrangement joins TRBV4-2 to TRBJ1-5; D is undetermined. The V and J ends lost 1 base and 6 bases respectively, with 7 bases between them. CDR1 and CDR2 from the germline V gene are LGHNA and YNFKEQ. CDR3 length: 13 residues. The CDR3 DNA is TGTGCCAGCAGCCAAGCACGGACTCAGCCCCAGCATTTT. This encodes CASSQARTQPQHF.

Ten or more counts support this clonotype. The genes are TRBV20-1 and TRBJ2-1; TRBD2 agrees at 7 bases. V was clipped by 4 bases and J by 0 bases; unmatched bases: 6. Germline V gives CDR1 DFQATT, CDR2 SNEGSKA (reference sequence). CDR3 length: 15 residues. The CDR3 DNA follows: TGCAGTGCTACCCGACTAGCAGTCTCCTACAATGAGCAGTTCTTC. This translates into CSATRLAVSYNEQFF.